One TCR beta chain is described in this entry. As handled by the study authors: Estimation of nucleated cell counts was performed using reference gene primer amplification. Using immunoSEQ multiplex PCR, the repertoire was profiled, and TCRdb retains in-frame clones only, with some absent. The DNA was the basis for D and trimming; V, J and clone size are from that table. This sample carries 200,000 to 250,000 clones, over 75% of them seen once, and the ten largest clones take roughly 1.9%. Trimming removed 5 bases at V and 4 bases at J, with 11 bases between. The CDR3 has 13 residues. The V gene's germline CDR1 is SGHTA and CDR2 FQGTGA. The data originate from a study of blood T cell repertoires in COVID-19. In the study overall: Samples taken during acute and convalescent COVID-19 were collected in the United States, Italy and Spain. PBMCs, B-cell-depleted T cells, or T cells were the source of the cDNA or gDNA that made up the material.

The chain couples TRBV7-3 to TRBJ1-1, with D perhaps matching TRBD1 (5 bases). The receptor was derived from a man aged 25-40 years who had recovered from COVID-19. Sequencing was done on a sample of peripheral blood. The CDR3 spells CASSPREGTEAFF. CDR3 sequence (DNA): TGTGCCAGCAGCCCCAGGGAGGGCACTGAAGCTTTCTTT.